This record concerns one T cell receptor (beta chain) sequence. The antigen it recognizes is unknown. It has no much larger one-base neighbor in the sample; base qualities were not kept. TCRbeta CDR3 regions were amplified from genomic DNA using the immunoSEQ Assay, a bias-controlled multiplex PCR. As for the authors' bioinformatics: Within the assay, amplification of reference gene primers was used to estimate how many nucleated cells each sample contained. Sequence reads were collapsed and filtered to measure the absolute abundance of every unique TCRbeta CDR3 rearrangement. For each sample, productive Simpson clonality was calculated as the square root of Simpson's diversity index over productive rearrangements. Not all clones reach the TCRdb copy of this immuneACCESS table, which keeps in-frame sequences only. Checked studies attribute under half of the gap to unresolved V genes and leave the rest unexplained. The V and J calls and clone size are taken from that table; D and trimming were inferred from the DNA. The sample yields about 190,000 clones; 90% were counted once. Clones ranked in the top ten supply approximately 0.5% of the sample.

The record originates from a study of blood T cell repertoires in COVID-19 (dated by TCRdb to the early 2020s). Context from the whole study: Samples from collaborators originated in the United States, Italy and Spain and spanned both the acute and convalescent phases of COVID-19. Deeply sampled blood TCRbeta repertoires from subjects exposed to, actively infected with, or recovered from COVID-19 were included in the dataset. The prospective study material was composed of cDNA or gDNA derived from T cells, B-cell-depleted T cells, or PBMCs. The repertoires were released in a freely available public database intended as a resource for research on the immune response to SARS-CoV-2. The samples were drawn from the first 160 participants of the ongoing ImmuneRACE study and from over 950 subjects provided by 6 global collaborators. Where HLA class I and class II types were available, the types were taken from metadata supplied by the sample provider, not from assay-based typing. A de-identified subject ID, COVID-19 status, age in years and sex were almost always included in the sample metadata.

Including the terminal cysteine and phenylalanine, the CDR3 comprises 16 residues. Just the 48-base CDR3 DNA is kept, in frame starting at base 1. The germline V gene yields MDHEN for CDR1 and SYDVKM for CDR2. The junction shows trimming of 4 bases on V and 2 bases on J, plus 15 bases between the germline ends. Whole blood was collected in K2EDTA tubes by collaborating institutions according to the institutions' own protocols. Collaborator samples were shipped for TCRbeta analysis as frozen whole blood, isolated PBMCs, or DNA extracted from either sample type. The study at large found these results: How much clinical and demographic metadata was included differed by source and by participant, and the metadata was provided uncurated.

Recombination connected TRBV28 to TRBJ1-3; a tentative D call is TRBD1 (6 bases match). Sequencing used peripheral blood. The clonotype comes from a man aged 50 to 60 with acute or convalescent COVID-19. The CDR3 protein sequence reads: CASSSHRVLTGNTIYF. The DNA sequence is as follows: TGTGCCAGCAGTTCTCACAGGGTACTAACTGGAAACACCATATATTTT.